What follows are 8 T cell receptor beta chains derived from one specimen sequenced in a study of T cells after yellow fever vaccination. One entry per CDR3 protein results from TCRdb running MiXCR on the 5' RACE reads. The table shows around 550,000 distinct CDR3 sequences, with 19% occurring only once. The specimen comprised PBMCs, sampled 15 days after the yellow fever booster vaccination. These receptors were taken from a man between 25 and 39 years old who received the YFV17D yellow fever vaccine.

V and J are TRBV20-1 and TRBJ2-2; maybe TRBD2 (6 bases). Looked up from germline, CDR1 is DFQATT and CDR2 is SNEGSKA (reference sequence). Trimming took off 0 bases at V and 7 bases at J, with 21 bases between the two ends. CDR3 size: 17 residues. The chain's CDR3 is CSARDGNREKWSGELFF. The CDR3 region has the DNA TGCAGTGCTAGAGATGGAAACCGGGAGAAATGGAGCGGGGAGCTGTTTTTT.

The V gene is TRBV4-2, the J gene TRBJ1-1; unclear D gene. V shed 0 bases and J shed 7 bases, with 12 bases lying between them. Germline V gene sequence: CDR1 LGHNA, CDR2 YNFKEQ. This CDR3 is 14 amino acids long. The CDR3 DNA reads TGTGCCAGCAGCCAAGATCTTTCGGCACTTGAAGCTTTCTTT. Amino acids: CASSQDLSALEAFF.

The CDR3 nucleotides read TGTGCCAGCAGTTACGGCGGCAGGGGACCCACAGATACGCAGTATTTT. Translation gives CASSYGGRGPTDTQYF. The rearrangement links TRBV6-5 to TRBJ2-3; D possibly corresponds to TRBD1 (6 bases). Germline lookup yields CDR1 MNHEY and CDR2 SVGAGI. Trimming took off 2 bases at V and 2 bases at J, with 14 bases between the two ends. The CDR3 runs 16 residues.

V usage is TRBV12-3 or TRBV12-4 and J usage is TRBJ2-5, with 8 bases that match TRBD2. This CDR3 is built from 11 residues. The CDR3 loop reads CAAGGRETQYF. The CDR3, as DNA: TGTGCGGCGGGAGGAAGAGAGACCCAGTACTTC.

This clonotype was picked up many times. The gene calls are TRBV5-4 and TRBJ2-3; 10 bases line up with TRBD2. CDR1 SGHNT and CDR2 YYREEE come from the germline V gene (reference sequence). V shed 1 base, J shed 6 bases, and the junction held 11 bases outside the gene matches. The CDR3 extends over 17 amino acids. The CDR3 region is CASSLLGSASGSDTQYF. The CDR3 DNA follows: TGTGCCAGCAGCTTGCTGGGGTCGGCTAGCGGGAGTGATACGCAGTATTTT. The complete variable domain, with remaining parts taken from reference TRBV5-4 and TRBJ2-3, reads ETGVTQSPTHLIKTRGQQVTLRCSSQSGHNTVSWYQQALGQGPQFIFQYYREEENGRGNFPPRFSGLQFPNYSSELNVNALELDDSALYLCASSLLGSASGSDTQYFGPGTRLTVL.

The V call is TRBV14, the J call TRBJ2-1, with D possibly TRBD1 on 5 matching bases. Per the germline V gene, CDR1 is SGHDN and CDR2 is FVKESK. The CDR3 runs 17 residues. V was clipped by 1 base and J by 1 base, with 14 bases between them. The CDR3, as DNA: TGTGCCAGCAGCCAAGGGGGCCTTGGAGATTCCTACAATGAGCAGTTCTTC. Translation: CASSQGGLGDSYNEQFF.

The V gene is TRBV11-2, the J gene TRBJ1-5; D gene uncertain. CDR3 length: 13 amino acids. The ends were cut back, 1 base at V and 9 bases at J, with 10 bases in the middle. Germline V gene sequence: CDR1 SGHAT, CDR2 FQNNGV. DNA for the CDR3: TGTGCCAGCAGCTTAGCTGGGGATAGGCCCCAGCATTTT. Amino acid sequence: CASSLAGDRPQHF.

CDR3 DNA: TGTGCCATCAGGGACAGTAATTCACCCCTCCACTTT. The encoded protein is CAIRDSNSPLHF. J is TRBJ1-6 and V is TRBV10-3; the D gene is possibly TRBD1 (6 bases). CDR1 ENHRY and CDR2 SYGVKD come from the germline V gene. The CDR3 spans 12 residues. Trimming pared 6 bases from V and 6 bases from J, leaving 6 bases between.